The 27 T cell receptor beta chains given below trace back to one sample, sequenced in a study of OX40 agonist ivuxolimab in advanced cancers. Receptor libraries were prepared by the immunoSEQ multiplex PCR assay. The clones in this table, taken by TCRdb from immuneACCESS, are in-frame only. Not every clone is retained; where verified, under half of the shortfall comes from an unresolved V gene, and the cause of the rest is unknown. The sample yields around 57,000 clones; over 80% were counted once. The biggest ten clones account for approximately 23% of the sample. The sequencing used CD4+ or CD8+ T cells sorted from blood, collected in a trial of the OX40 agonist ivuxolimab. The source of these receptors is an adult with an advanced solid tumor such as melanoma, head and neck, liver or kidney cancer.

The rearrangement uses TRBV7-2 and TRBJ2-7, with D uncertain. V was pared by 8 bases and J by 2 bases, with 4 bases between. This CDR3 is 10 amino acids long. CDR1 is SGHTA, CDR2 FQGNSA, per germline. The CDR3 sequence is CASGTYEQYF. For the CDR3, the DNA is TGTGCCAGCGGTACCTACGAGCAGTACTTC.

This clone was picked up a small number of times. The rearrangement uses TRBV13 and TRBJ2-2; tentatively, D is TRBD2 (5 bases). V was clipped by 5 bases and J by 0 bases, with 16 bases between them. CDR3 length: 17 residues. The germline gives CDR1 PRHDT, CDR2 FYEKMQ (reference sequence). CDR3 nucleotide sequence: TGTGCCAGCAGCCCCGGACTTATCTATACGAACACCGGGGAGCTGTTTTTT. Amino acid sequence: CASSPGLIYTNTGELFF.

This chain connects TRBV9 to TRBJ2-1; D unclear. In germline, CDR1 is SGDLS, CDR2 YYNGEE. The V gene lost 0 bases and the J gene lost 4 bases, with 8 bases spanning the gap. There are 14 residues in the CDR3. In DNA form, the CDR3 reads TGTGCCAGCAGCGTAGGAACCCTTTACAATGAGCAGTTCTTC. Protein sequence: CASSVGTLYNEQFF.

The chain is built from TRBV6-6 and TRBJ2-3; no clear D gene. V was clipped by 2 bases and J by 0 bases, with 3 bases between them. The CDR3 runs to 13 residues. CDR1 and CDR2 (germline): MNHNY, SVGAGI (reference sequence). CDR3 nucleotide sequence: TGTGCCAGCAGTTACACTAGCACAGATACGCAGTATTTT. It specifies CASSYTSTDTQYF.

The genes are TRBV6-1 and TRBJ1-2; TRBD1 might be the D (6 bases). Germline V gives CDR1 MNHNS, CDR2 SASEGT. The CDR3 loop spans 13 amino acids. With 2 bases removed from V and 8 bases from J, the gap between germline ends came to 12 bases. This CDR3 is CASSERQGNGYTF. CDR3 DNA sequence: TGTGCCAGCAGTGAAAGGCAGGGGAACGGCTACACCTTC.

Turning to this clone: At the DNA level, this CDR3 is encoded by other sequences in the same sample as well. J is TRBJ1-2 and V is TRBV11-3, with TRBD1 identical over 7 bases. After removal of 4 bases from V and 2 bases from J, the junction contained 7 bases not matched to a gene. The CDR3 runs to 15 residues. Looked up from germline, CDR1 is SGHNT and CDR2 is YENEEA. CDR3 region: CASSSRDSVNYGYTF. DNA for the CDR3: TGTGCCAGCAGCTCCCGGGACAGCGTAAACTATGGCTACACCTTC.

This chain links TRBV28 with TRBJ1-4; D is ambiguous. The CDR3 runs to 15 residues. V was clipped by 2 bases and J by 7 bases, with 14 bases between them. The germline CDR1 and CDR2 sequences are MDHEN and SYDVKM. The CDR3 coding sequence is TGTGCCAGCAGTTTAATCCCGAATCGGGGTGAAAAACTGTTTTTT. It encodes CASSLIPNRGEKLFF.

The rearrangement uses TRBV7-3 and TRBJ2-3; 13 bases align to TRBD2. The CDR3 covers 15 residues. Germline CDR1 reads SGHTA; CDR2 reads FQGTGA. Losses at the gene ends were 5 bases for V and 6 bases for J; bases not matched to a gene: 5. The CDR3 spells CASSMTSGGLDTQYF. The CDR3 coding sequence is TGTGCCAGCAGCATGACTAGCGGGGGGTTGGATACGCAGTATTTT.

The J gene is TRBJ2-2, the V gene TRBV4-3, with D uncertain. This CDR3 region has 18 residues. V dropped 0 bases and J dropped 5 bases, with 19 bases sitting between them. CDR1 LGHNA and CDR2 YSLEER come from the germline V gene. In DNA form, the CDR3 reads TGCGCCAGCAGCCAAGATCCCTCCCGGACGCTCGGGACCGGGGAGCTGTTTTTT. This sequence encodes CASSQDPSRTLGTGELFF.

V and J are TRBV6-6 and TRBJ2-7; no firm D call. V was trimmed by 4 bases and J by 1 base, leaving 14 bases between them. The CDR3 is 15 amino acids. Germline CDR1 and CDR2: MNHNY and SVGAGI (reference sequence). The CDR3 region is CASSSDTLRSYEQYF. The CDR3 region has the DNA TGTGCCAGCAGTTCCGACACTTTAAGATCCTACGAGCAGTACTTC.

This clone has only a few counts. The chain uses TRBV7-6 and TRBJ2-3; no firm D call. Germline CDR1 and CDR2: SGHVS and FNYEAQ. V lost 3 bases, J lost 2 bases, and 3 bases lay in between. This CDR3 spans 12 amino acids. The CDR3 DNA reads TGTGCCAGCAGCTTTATCACAGATACGCAGTATTTT. It translates to CASSFITDTQYF.

This rearrangement joins TRBV9 to TRBJ2-6; D not resolved. The CDR3 is 15 amino acids. Germline values: CDR1 SGDLS, CDR2 YYNGEE. V shed 4 bases and J shed 0 bases, with 8 bases lying between them. Here the CDR3 DNA reads TGTGCCAGCAGCTCTCATTACTCTGGGGCCAACGTCCTGACTTTC. Translated, it gives CASSSHYSGANVLTF. The full variable domain, rest sourced from reference TRBV9 and TRBJ2-6, is DSGVTQTPKHLITATGQRVTLRCSPRSGDLSVYWYQQSLDQGLQFLIQYYNGEERAKGNILERFSAQQFPDLHSELNLSSLELGDSALYFCASSSHYSGANVLTFGAGSRLTVL.

This sequence joins TRBV13 and TRBJ2-1; a possible D gene is TRBD2 (5 bases). This CDR3 is 16 amino acids long. Germline V CDR1 and CDR2: PRHDT, FYEKMQ (reference sequence). V was pared by 5 bases and J by 7 bases, with 21 bases between. CDR3 DNA sequence: TGTGCCAGCAGCCCTATAAGGGTCGGGGATCAAAATGAGCAGTTCTTC. Protein: CASSPIRVGDQNEQFF.

The V gene is TRBV4-1, the J gene TRBJ1-6; perhaps TRBD1 as D (5 bases). From germline, CDR1 is MGHRA and CDR2 YSYEKL. The ends were cut back, 5 bases at V and 8 bases at J, with 13 bases in the middle. This CDR3 is built from 14 residues. This CDR3 reads CASSYRDPDSPLHF. CDR3 nucleotides: TGCGCCAGCAGCTACCGGGACCCTGATTCACCCCTCCACTTT.

Notes on this clone: The same CDR3 can be traced to other DNA sequences in this sample. This chain connects TRBV6-5 to TRBJ2-7; the D gene is possibly TRBD1 (6 bases). This CDR3 region has 14 residues. Looked up from germline, CDR1 is MNHEY and CDR2 is SVGAGI. V gave up 5 bases and J gave up 6 bases, with 17 bases separating them. The CDR3 region is CASSPQGVVFEQYF. DNA for the CDR3: TGTGCCAGCAGTCCACAGGGAGTTGTGTTCGAGCAGTACTTC.

The chain couples TRBV30 to TRBJ2-1; D uncertain. The CDR3 is 12 residues long. Germline V lookup: CDR1 GTSNPN, CDR2 SVGIG (reference sequence). Trimming took 0 bases from V and 9 from J, leaving 9 bases between them. In nucleotides, the CDR3 is TGTGCCTGGAGTGTCCTTTTAGGTGAGCAGTTCTTC. The encoded protein is CAWSVLLGEQFF.

V gene TRBV28 combines with J gene TRBJ1-1; maybe TRBD1 (5 bases). V lost 5 bases to trimming and J lost 3 bases, with 16 bases between them. Germline V CDR1 and CDR2: MDHEN, SYDVKM. The CDR3 contains 15 residues. The CDR3 DNA sequence: TGTGCCAGCAGTCCCCCCATGTGGGGGGACACTGAAGCTTTCTTT. The encoded protein is CASSPPMWGDTEAFF.

This clone was picked up one time. V usage is TRBV4-2 and J usage is TRBJ2-1, with TRBD2 matching over 7 bases. J was trimmed by 2 bases and V by 1 base; bases with no gene match: 5. Germline CDR1 and CDR2: LGHNA and YNFKEQ. This CDR3 is built from 16 residues. The DNA for the CDR3 is TGTGCCAGCAGCCAAGGGGAAGCGGGACCCTACAATGAGCAGTTCTTC. Its translation: CASSQGEAGPYNEQFF.

The genes are TRBV4-3 and TRBJ1-3; no firm D call. Germline V gene lookup returns CDR1 LGHNA and CDR2 YSLEER. CDR3 length: 14 residues. Trimming left V 4 bases short and J 0 bases short, with 7 bases between. The CDR3 sequence is CASSLAGSGNTIYF. CDR3 bases: TGCGCCAGCAGCCTCGCGGGCTCTGGAAACACCATATATTTT.

V gene TRBV6-5 combines with J gene TRBJ2-1, with 11 bases fitting TRBD2. The V segment lost 6 bases and the J segment 6 bases; nucleotides outside the gene matches: 7. This CDR3 region has 15 residues. CDR1 MNHEY and CDR2 SVGAGI come from the germline V gene. The DNA of the CDR3 is TGTGCCAGCAGCGTTACTAGCGGGGGCTCCAATGAGCAGTTCTTC. Translation: CASSVTSGGSNEQFF.

This sequence joins TRBV10-3 and TRBJ2-1, with D perhaps TRBD1 or TRBD2 (5 bases each). V dropped 3 bases and J dropped 9 bases, with 18 bases sitting between them. This CDR3 has 15 residues. Germline assignment: CDR1 ENHRY and CDR2 SYGVKD. The CDR3 sequence is CAISERGSQGGEQFF. CDR3 DNA sequence: TGTGCCATCAGTGAACGGGGTAGCCAGGGCGGTGAGCAGTTCTTC.

The chain has TRBV5-4 and TRBJ1-1; D call uncertain. The CDR3 is 14 residues long. The V gene lost 7 bases and the J gene lost 5 bases, with 18 bases spanning the gap. Per the germline V gene, CDR1 is SGHNT and CDR2 is YYREEE (reference sequence). In DNA form, the CDR3 reads TGTGCCAGCTACTATCCCGGGAGGTCGACTGAAGCTTTCTTT. Protein sequence: CASYYPGRSTEAFF.

This clone came up once. The chain joins TRBV30 to TRBJ2-1; D is undetermined. Germline V gives CDR1 GTSNPN, CDR2 SVGIG (reference sequence). Trimming took off 4 bases at V and 8 bases at J, with 12 bases between the two ends. The CDR3 runs 12 residues. Here the CDR3 DNA reads TGTGCCTGGACAAAGGGATTATATGAGCAGTTCTTC. Encoded protein: CAWTKGLYEQFF.

V gene TRBV5-4 combines with J gene TRBJ2-1; TRBD2 matches 8 bases. CDR1 is SGHNT, CDR2 YYREEE, per germline (reference sequence). The CDR3 totals 11 residues. The V and J ends lost 6 bases and 15 bases, in that order; junction bases with no gene match: 8. The CDR3 reads CASTREGVPFF. For the CDR3, the DNA is TGTGCCAGCACCCGGGAGGGGGTCCCGTTCTTC.

This chain uses TRBV6-6 with TRBJ2-7; D remains unclear. Trimming cost V 6 bases and J 4 bases, with 13 bases left between them. CDR3 length equals 13 residues. Germline CDR1 is MNHNY and CDR2 is SVGAGI (reference sequence). CDR3 DNA sequence: TGTGCCAGCAGCCAACCCGACGTATACGAGCAGTACTTC. This gives the protein CASSQPDVYEQYF.

The chain recombines TRBV30 with TRBJ2-1; D ambiguous. Germline CDR1 is GTSNPN and CDR2 is SVGIG (reference sequence). V lost 4 bases to trimming and J lost 10 bases, with 14 bases between them. This CDR3 region has 12 residues. CDR3 sequence reads: CAWMVGLSEQFF. The CDR3 nucleotides are TGTGCCTGGATGGTAGGTCTGTCGGAGCAGTTCTTC.

The chain employs TRBV9 and TRBJ2-5, with no clear D. The CDR3 extends over 12 amino acids. Trimming left V 3 bases short and J 5 bases short, with 8 bases between. Germline CDR1 reads SGDLS; CDR2 reads YYNGEE. DNA for the CDR3: TGTGCCAGCAGCGAAGGCCAGGAGACCCAGTACTTC. The encoded protein is CASSEGQETQYF.